The T cell receptor (beta chain) described here comes from a study of cytomegalovirus exposure and HLA in healthy donors. General study findings and limits: The only immune exposure information that was available was CMV serostatus. Later analysis identified 16,951 TCR beta sequences associated with HLA alleles, using a false discovery rate threshold of 0.05.

Primers included in the PCR were 60 Vbeta and 13 Jbeta primers. Assay used: immunoSEQ multiplex PCR; TCRdb lists only in-frame clones, some missing. Of about 120,000 clones listed, more than 70% are singletons. This clone was recorded once. Its antigen is as yet unknown. V lost 0 bases and J 2 bases, leaving 9 bases between the germline ends. Germline loops: CDR1 SGHKS, CDR2 YYEKEE (reference sequence). There are 15 residues in the CDR3. These donors, healthy bone marrow donors, were studied. Likely unrecorded immune exposures existed in these nominally healthy donors. The sequence was collected from a man aged 50 to 59 in good health and CMV-seropositive. The sample comprised PBMCs. The J gene is TRBJ1-5, the V gene TRBV5-5; no clear D. CDR3 sequence (DNA): TGTGCCAGCAGCTTGGGAGGGAGTGGCAATCAGCCCCAGCATTTT. Its protein is CASSLGGSGNQPQHF.